This TCR beta chain was profiled in a study of blood T cell repertoires in COVID-19. Background on the study: Samples of COVID-19 (acute and convalescent) were obtained from the United States, Italy and Spain. Sources were T cells, B-cell-depleted T cells, or PBMCs; the material itself was cDNA or gDNA.

Original methodology: Amplification of reference gene primers was used by the study to estimate nucleated cell counts. Clones were read by immunoSEQ multiplex PCR, and TCRdb kept only the in-frame ones, dropping some. Clone size and V and J calls were adopted from that table, with D and trimming inferred from the DNA. The sample includes around 88,000 clones, more than 65% seen only once; the top ten take roughly 4.4%. Sequencing was performed on peripheral blood. This clonotype was sampled from a man aged 55 to 70 with acute or convalescent COVID-19.

CDR3 protein: CASSLEGQSNEKLFF. The CDR3 DNA reads TGTGCCAGCAGCTTAGAGGGACAGAGTAATGAAAAACTGTTTTTT. The rearrangement links TRBV7-8 to TRBJ1-4, with 7 bases aligning to TRBD1. The junction had 3 bases not matched to a gene; V was cut back by 1 base and J by 4 bases. Germline values: CDR1 SGHVS, CDR2 FQNEAQ. CDR3 length equals 15 residues.